Following are 2 T cell receptor beta chains from one sample sequenced in a study of cytomegalovirus exposure and HLA in healthy donors. The PCR was carried out with 60 Vbeta primers and 13 Jbeta primers. Generated by immunoSEQ multiplex PCR, the TCRdb table keeps only in-frame clones and is missing some. The sample holds about 140,000 clones; 60% to 80% are singletons and the top ten take about 5%. The material sequenced was PBMCs. These receptors all stem from a male donor in good health and CMV-seronegative.

V and J are TRBV9 and TRBJ1-3; D is unresolved. Germline V lookup: CDR1 SGDLS, CDR2 YYNGEE. Trimming stripped 0 bases from V and 4 bases from J, with 11 bases between. The CDR3 contains 15 residues. The CDR3 sequence is CASSVVETWGNTIYF. The CDR3 DNA follows: TGTGCCAGCAGCGTAGTGGAGACCTGGGGAAACACCATATATTTT. Together with reference TRBV9 and TRBJ1-3, the CDR3 gives the full variable domain: DSGVTQTPKHLITATGQRVTLRCSPRSGDLSVYWYQQSLDQGLQFLIQYYNGEERAKGNILERFSAQQFPDLHSELNLSSLELGDSALYFCASSVVETWGNTIYFGEGSWLTVV.

Regarding this clone: Germline and junction disagree at one end, which may indicate a read error. The chain combines TRBV5-4 with TRBJ1-2; TRBD1 matches 8 bases. This CDR3 is 14 amino acids long. Germline V gene lookup returns CDR1 SGHNT and CDR2 YYREEE (reference sequence). The CDR3 DNA reads TGTGCCAGCAGTTTGGGACAGGACAACTATGGCTACACCTTC. It translates to CASSLGQDNYGYTF.